This note documents a single T cell receptor beta chain sequence. The antigen remains unidentified. Sequencing used immunoSEQ multiplex PCR; TCRdb keeps in-frame clones, though not all of them. The sample yields about 990,000 clones, around 78% seen once. The germline CDR1 and CDR2 sequences are MNHEY and SMNVEV (reference sequence). Trimming stripped 6 bases from V and 3 bases from J, with 11 bases between. The CDR3 length is 14 residues. This sample stems from a study of shared clonotypes between healthy human individuals. General study points: Clonotypes shared by all four donors outscored non-shared clonotypes in generation probability.

The receptor was isolated from a man aged 18-30 years in good health. Some clones in this sample may be carry-over from other donors' samples. V usage is TRBV27 and J usage is TRBJ2-2; D remains ambiguous. What was sequenced was memory CD4+ T cells from PBMCs. The subset: CD45RA-negative fraction. The CDR3 loop is CASRPRSHTGELFF. In DNA, the CDR3 is TGTGCCAGCAGGCCAAGGAGCCACACCGGGGAGCTGTTTTTT.